This T cell receptor beta chain was sequenced during a study of prognosis after radiotherapy for stage I lung cancer (dated by TCRdb to the early 2020s). For the study in its entirety: Between early 2018 and early 2019, under 20 patients with stage I NSCLC were enrolled in Nanjing, China. There were 12 to 15 patients with newly diagnosed primary stage I lung tumors and a handful of patients with oligometastatic NSCLC after surgical resection of the primary tumor. All patients were considered medically inoperable, owing to comorbidities in 11 to 13 and refusal of surgery in about seven. The cohort was made up of about a dozen men and more than five women, with a median age of around 70 years and an age range of about 53 to 95 years. Approximately 13 patients had adenocarcinoma and several had squamous cell carcinoma as the tumor histology. SBRT was given in 3 to 5 fractions with a biologically effective dose of at least 100 Gy, using image-guided IMRT or VMAT. SBRT was not combined with any concurrent therapy in any patient. Four of the 19 patients developed distant metastases after SBRT, at a median of around seven months; the other 15 showed no significant progression. Peripheral blood TCR beta repertoires were profiled in stage I NSCLC patients before and after stereotactic body radiotherapy, and the repertoires were related to distant failure. The study took one blood sample before SBRT and one after SBRT from each of 20 or so patients and sequenced all 40 or so samples.

Two rounds of multiplex PCR on genomic DNA were used to amplify the TCR beta CDR3 region. In the first PCR round, primers specific to each TRBV and TRBJ gene were used, and the primer sequences were filed in Chinese patent CN105087789A. Universal primers were used in the second round of PCR. The Roche High Pure PCR Template Preparation Kit was used to extract genomic DNA from frozen PBMCs. An Illumina HiSeq 3000 was used to sequence the libraries paired-end with 151 bp reads. For the original study's pipeline: CutAdapt was used to remove raw reads lacking the multiplex PCR primer sequences. High-quality paired reads were merged into contigs with PEAR. TRB V, D and J gene segments were assigned to each contig with MiXCR by alignment to reference sequences. CDR3 sequences were clustered by base quality and sequence similarity to remove sequencing errors. Diversity was measured as Shannon entropy normalized by the natural log of productive TCR sequence number. Clonality was computed as one minus the ratio of Shannon entropy to the natural log of the number of unique clonotypes. Using the Youden index from ROC curves, the researchers picked the repertoire-metric cut-offs for progression-free survival, and all analyses were carried out in R 3.5.3. TCRdb's own reprocessing of the public reads used fastp at Q25 and MiXCR and kept productive beta chains. Each CDR3 protein appears once, grouped with its most common genes and DNA. TCRdb, not the authors, supplied the V and J calls. The sample table shows about 14,000 distinct CDR3 sequences, and approximately 33% are seen once. The top ten clonotypes cover about a quarter of the sample.

As for this clonotype: Its antigen is unknown. A far larger clone differs by one base, so this is likely a read error.

No patient had a history of other malignancies or prior chemotherapy or radiotherapy, and all had node-negative disease on CT and PET/CT. At each of two time points, around 5.9 milliliters of peripheral venous blood were collected in EDTA tubes. Ficoll-Paque Plus density-gradient centrifugation was used to isolate PBMCs. Samples were stored at -80°C immediately after collection until analysis. From the cysteine up to the phenylalanine, the CDR3 has a length of 16 residues. Of all the DNA, just the CDR3 is kept, 48 bases in frame from base 1. In the germline V gene, CDR1 corresponds to KGHSH and CDR2 to LQKENI. Study-level results and caveats: The study was limited by the small cohort and short follow-up, and independent validation of the study findings is required. No determination of tumor specificity was made for expanded TCR clones. A decrease in unique TCR clone counts was observed after SBRT (median approximately 9,800 before versus around 6,200 after; Wilcoxon paired P=0.011). Differences by metastasis status were reportedly seen in TRBV and TRBJ usage frequencies, involving two V genes at baseline and, after SBRT, nine V genes and two J genes. Post-SBRT Shannon entropy and its change from baseline were lower in patients who developed distant metastases; baseline Shannon entropy was not associated with metastases. None of the reported P values were adjusted for multiple comparisons.

This receptor chain uses TRBV18 and TRBJ2-5; a tentative D match to TRBD2 spans 6 bases. The sequence derives from a donor aged 50 or older with non-small cell lung cancer. Source: PBMCs, taken before or after stereotactic body radiation therapy (not recorded which). For the CDR3, the sequence is CASSPIGERANNERFF. The bases are TGTGCCAGCTCACCCATAGGCGAGCGGGCCAACAATGAGCGGTTCTTC.